This TCR beta chain was recorded in a study of blood T cell repertoires in COVID-19. Across the study: Sites in the United States, Italy and Spain provided acute and convalescent COVID-19 samples.

Per the original methods: How many nucleated cells were present was estimated from reference gene primer amplification. Clones were read by immunoSEQ multiplex PCR, and TCRdb kept only the in-frame ones, dropping some. The D gene and trimming were derived from the DNA, and the V and J assignments and clone size from that table. The sample yields 350,000 or so clones, approximately 86% seen once. V was pared by 5 bases and J by 4 bases, with 4 bases of the junction left unmatched. There are 13 residues in the CDR3. Germline V gene lookup returns CDR1 LGHNA and CDR2 YSLEER. The sequencing sample was made of PBMCs or T cells enriched from blood (not recorded which). The chain links TRBV4-3 to TRBJ1-2; 7 nucleotides line up with TRBD1. The TCR sequence derives from a woman aged 35 to 49 with acute COVID-19. The CDR3 region has the DNA TGCGCCAGCAGCTCCGGGACAGCCTATGGCTACACCTTC. Translation gives CASSSGTAYGYTF.